Reported below is one T cell receptor (beta chain). In the authors' methods: Estimates of nucleated cell counts were drawn from the amplification of reference gene primers. TCRdb keeps only in-frame clones here, not all; method: immunoSEQ multiplex PCR. For V, J and clone size, that table is used; D and trimming come from the DNA. The table shows 45,000 to 65,000 clones, with under 85% occurring only once. This sample is part of a study of blood T cell repertoires in COVID-19. The wider study: COVID-19 samples from acute and convalescent phases originated in the United States, Italy and Spain. PBMCs, B-cell-depleted T cells, or T cells were the source of the cDNA or gDNA that made up the material.

V trimming: 7 bases; J trimming: 9 bases; junction bases outside the gene matches: 12. The CDR3 sequence is 15 residues long. Looked up from germline, CDR1 is MNHEY and CDR2 is SVGAGI. The sample consisted of peripheral blood. The chain combines TRBV6-5 with TRBJ1-6; 7 nucleotides match TRBD1. This receptor was identified in a man between 35 and 55 years old with acute or convalescent COVID-19. Here the CDR3 reads CASTVTGVLSSPLHF. The CDR3 bases are TGTGCCAGCACCGTCACAGGGGTACTCAGTTCACCCCTCCACTTT.